This T cell receptor (beta chain) derives from a study of T cell responses to AZD1222 COVID-19 vaccine. The data were produced by immunoSEQ multiplex PCR, yet TCRdb's version contains in-frame clones alone and is incomplete. The sample lists fewer than 140,000 clones, about 90% occurring once. Germline CDR1 SGHRS, CDR2 YFSETQ. CDR3 length: 15 amino acids. The junction had 14 bases not matched to a gene; V was cut back by 0 bases and J by 13 bases. With regard to this clone: What it binds is not known.

Overall study findings and caveats: Regions 160-218 and 743-854 dominated among vaccine-associated CD4 TCRs spanning spike. Every sample of the repertoires postdated the peak T cell response. Nearly half of spike-specific TCRs reportedly go after variant regions that carry no mutations. In a largely white British group with more females than males, clonal diversity was possibly underestimated.

Specimen: peripheral blood, collected 28 days after the second AZD1222 dose. The TCR sequence derives from an adult who received the AZD1222 COVID-19 vaccine. The chain combines TRBV5-1 with TRBJ1-2; 8 bases align to TRBD1. CDR3 loop: CASSLVPGGRGDCTF. DNA for the CDR3: TGCGCCAGCAGCTTGGTCCCAGGGGGCCGGGGGGACTGCACCTTC.